The 30 T cell receptor beta chains listed next were all sequenced from one sample in a study of blood T cell dynamics during melanoma immunotherapy. Assay used: immunoSEQ multiplex PCR; TCRdb lists only in-frame clones, some missing. The sample has about 12,000 clones; 70% to 90% are singletons. Time point in this sample: week 3, after first cycle of checkpoint inhibitor. The sample consisted of blood, taken from a patient treated with checkpoint blockade. The source is a human donor with melanoma.

The chain joins TRBV4-1 to TRBJ2-1; D might be TRBD2 (7 bases). The V and J ends lost 0 bases and 9 bases respectively, with 15 bases between them. This CDR3 has 15 residues. Germline V gives CDR1 MGHRA, CDR2 YSYEKL. The DNA of the CDR3 is TGCGCCAGCAGCCAAGATAGGGGGAGGGTTTTTGAGCAGTTCTTC. Its protein product is CASSQDRGRVFEQFF.

V is TRBV7-3 and J is TRBJ2-3; D remains unclear. Per the germline V gene, CDR1 is SGHTA and CDR2 is FQGTGA. V shed 5 bases and J shed 5 bases, with 11 bases lying between them. The CDR3 consists of 13 residues. DNA of the CDR3: TGTGCCAGCAGCCCGTGGAAGGGAGATACGCAGTATTTT. Amino acid sequence: CASSPWKGDTQYF.

The chain links TRBV30 to TRBJ2-1; 12 positions match TRBD2. This CDR3 comprises 14 residues. V lost 2 bases to trimming and J lost 14 bases; unmatched junction nucleotides: 10. Germline assignment: CDR1 GTSNPN and CDR2 SVGIG (reference sequence). This chain's CDR3 is CAWSLAGGPGFKFF. The CDR3, as DNA: TGTGCCTGGAGTCTAGCGGGAGGGCCGGGTTTTAAGTTCTTC.

The chain couples TRBV6-5 to TRBJ2-7; 8 positions match TRBD1. Looked up from germline, CDR1 is MNHEY and CDR2 is SVGAGI. The CDR3 covers 14 residues. V lost 0 bases and J lost 6; bases outside the gene matches: 4. CDR3 nucleotide sequence: TGTGCCAGCAGTTACTCTCCAGGGGGCTCCGAGCAGTACTTC. It codes for CASSYSPGGSEQYF.

The chain uses TRBV6-1 and TRBJ1-5, with a tentative D call TRBD1 (6 bases). The CDR3 covers 18 residues. V shed 1 base and J shed 2 bases, with 18 bases lying between them. From germline, CDR1 is MNHNS and CDR2 SASEGT. CDR3 sequence reads: CASSEVREGDGGNQPQHF. The CDR3 DNA is TGTGCCAGCAGTGAAGTGAGGGAGGGGGATGGAGGCAATCAGCCCCAGCATTTT.

The chain employs TRBV7-6 and TRBJ2-1; no reliable D call. The CDR3 is made up of 15 amino acids. The germline V gene has CDR1 SGHVS and CDR2 FNYEAQ. Trimming took 1 base from V and 0 from J, leaving 7 bases between them. This CDR3 is CASSLVASSYNEQFF. CDR3 DNA: TGTGCCAGCAGCTTAGTGGCCAGCTCCTACAATGAGCAGTTCTTC.

The chain uses TRBV20-1 and TRBJ2-3; D possibly corresponds to TRBD2 (5 bases). V dropped 5 bases and J dropped 5 bases, with 8 bases sitting between them. The CDR3 contains 11 residues. Germline-derived CDR1 and CDR2 are DFQATT and SNEGSKA (reference sequence). CDR3 in DNA: TGCAGTGCTGAACGGGGAGATACGCAGTATTTT. Its translation is CSAERGDTQYF.

This sequence joins TRBV5-4 and TRBJ2-3, with 9 bases matching TRBD2. Germline V gene sequence: CDR1 SGHNT, CDR2 YYREEE (reference sequence). Trimming took 2 bases from V and 2 from J; bases not matched to a gene: 3. The CDR3 has 15 amino acids. The CDR3 region has the DNA TGTGCCAGCAGCTTCGGACTAGCGATCACAGATACGCAGTATTTT. Its protein product is CASSFGLAITDTQYF.

The chain couples TRBV2 to TRBJ2-2; unclear D gene. Deletions cut 7 bases from V and 6 bases from J, with 9 bases between. The germline V gene has CDR1 SNHLY and CDR2 FYNNEI. The CDR3 totals 12 residues. In DNA, the CDR3 is TGTGCCAGCACTCTTACCCCCGGGGAGCTGTTTTTT. It encodes CASTLTPGELFF.

The gene calls are TRBV7-6 and TRBJ2-7; no reliable D call. Trimming pared 1 base from V and 7 bases from J, leaving 11 bases between. The CDR3 covers 13 residues. Per germline, CDR1 SGHVS and CDR2 FNYEAQ. The CDR3 sequence is CASSLDSPREQYF. CDR3 nucleotide sequence: TGTGCCAGCAGCTTAGACAGCCCGAGGGAGCAGTACTTC.

This chain joins TRBV7-2 and TRBJ2-7; 7 bases fit TRBD2. With 5 bases clipped from V and 9 bases from J, the junction kept 16 bases outside the gene matches. This CDR3 comprises 15 residues. Germline CDR1 and CDR2: SGHTA and FQGNSA. The CDR3 protein is CASSPRTAGRVGQYF. As DNA, the CDR3 is TGTGCCAGCAGCCCACGGACTGCTGGGAGGGTAGGGCAGTACTTC. Full variable domain (missing parts from reference TRBV7-2 and TRBJ2-7): GAGVSQSPSNKVTEKGKDVELRCDPISGHTALYWYRQSLGQGLEFLIYFQGNSAPDKSGLPSDRFSAERTGGSVSTLTIQRTQQEDSAVYLCASSPRTAGRVGQYFGPGTRLTVT.

This clone occurred once. This sequence joins TRBV5-1 and TRBJ2-1; D is unclear. The germline V gene has CDR1 SGHRS and CDR2 YFSETQ. Trimming took off 6 bases at V and 7 bases at J, with 17 bases between the two ends. There are 14 residues in the CDR3. CDR3 in amino acids: CASTAVASRNEQFF. The CDR3 DNA reads as TGCGCCAGCACCGCGGTGGCGAGTAGGAATGAGCAGTTCTTC.

V usage is TRBV28 and J usage is TRBJ1-1; D unresolved. Germline assignment: CDR1 MDHEN and CDR2 SYDVKM. V lost 5 bases and J 4 bases, leaving 14 bases between the germline ends. The CDR3 length is 14 residues. As DNA, the CDR3 is TGTGCCAGCAGTACACCTGGCACAGCCACTGAAGCTTTCTTT. Amino acid sequence: CASSTPGTATEAFF. The entire variable domain, with the rest obtained from reference TRBV28 and TRBJ1-1, is as follows: DVKVTQSSRYLVKRTGEKVFLECVQDMDHENMFWYRQDPGLGLRLIYFSYDVKMKEKGDIPEGYSVSREKKERFSLILESASTNQTSMYLCASSTPGTATEAFFGQGTRLTVV.

V usage is TRBV5-1 and J usage is TRBJ1-4; D may be TRBD1 (6 bases). V shed 0 bases and J shed 14 bases, with 20 bases lying between them. Germline V gene lookup returns CDR1 SGHRS and CDR2 YFSETQ. This CDR3 is built from 15 residues. In DNA, the CDR3 is TGCGCCAGCAGCTTGGTCGATCGGTGGGGGGGCGCTCTGTTTTTT. This encodes CASSLVDRWGGALFF.

The CDR3 spells CASSFYGYNEQFF. CDR3 nucleotides: TGTGCCAGCAGCTTCTACGGGTACAATGAGCAGTTCTTC. The rearrangement uses TRBV13 and TRBJ2-1, with D unresolved. Deletions cut 3 bases from V and 4 bases from J, with 7 bases between. CDR1 PRHDT and CDR2 FYEKMQ come from the germline V gene (reference sequence). There are 13 residues in the CDR3. Full variable domain (remainder filled in from reference TRBV13 and TRBJ2-1): AAGVIQSPRHLIKEKRETATLKCYPIPRHDTVYWYQQGPGQDPQFLISFYEKMQSDKGSIPDRFSAQQFSDYHSELNMSSLELGDSALYFCASSFYGYNEQFFGPGTRLTVL.

This clone came up once. This sequence joins TRBV7-8 and TRBJ1-5; perhaps TRBD1 as D (6 bases). CDR3 length: 16 residues. V dropped 5 bases and J dropped 6 bases, with 20 bases sitting between them. Germline V CDR1 and CDR2: SGHVS, FQNEAQ. CDR3 amino acids: CASSPTTTGRGQPQHF. For the CDR3, the DNA is TGTGCCAGCAGCCCCACGACAACGGGCAGGGGTCAGCCCCAGCATTTT. The complete variable domain, with remaining parts taken from reference TRBV7-8 and TRBJ1-5, reads GAGVSQSPRYKVAKRGQDVALRCDPISGHVSLFWYQQALGQGPEFLTYFQNEAQLDKSGLPSDRFFAERPEGSVSTLKIQRTQQEDSAVYLCASSPTTTGRGQPQHFGDGTRLSIL.

This rearrangement joins TRBV5-4 to TRBJ2-2, with 13 bases lining up with TRBD2. V lost 1 base, J lost 4 bases, and 13 bases stayed unmatched. This CDR3 contains 20 residues. Germline loops: CDR1 SGHNT, CDR2 YYREEE (reference sequence). CDR3 in DNA: TGTGCCAGCAGCTTGCTCGCCGGACTAGCGGGGGACCCCGGCACCGGGGAGCTGTTTTTT. This translates into CASSLLAGLAGDPGTGELFF.

The CDR3 nucleotides are TGTGCCAGCAGCTTAGAAGGAAGGGGGATAGCCGGGGAGCTGTTTTTT. The encoded protein is CASSLEGRGIAGELFF. The rearrangement uses TRBV7-9 and TRBJ2-2; D possibly corresponds to TRBD1 (6 bases). The CDR3 has 16 residues. V dropped 1 base and J dropped 6 bases, with 15 bases sitting between them. CDR1 is SEHNR, CDR2 FQNEAQ, per germline (reference sequence).

This clone was detected only once. The chain employs TRBV19 and TRBJ1-6, with D possibly being TRBD1 (5 bases). Germline lookup yields CDR1 LNHDA and CDR2 SQIVND (reference sequence). This CDR3 has 11 amino acids. V was pared by 6 bases and J by 14 bases, with 11 bases between. The CDR3 loop reads CASSQDTSLHF. CDR3 bases: TGTGCCAGTAGCCAGGACACGTCCCTCCACTTT.

CDR3 coding DNA: TGTGCCAGTATTGGGACAGGGTCAGCCTACGAGCAGTACTTC. Encoded protein: CASIGTGSAYEQYF. The J gene is TRBJ2-7, the V gene TRBV19, with 9 bases identical to TRBD1. The CDR3 extends over 14 amino acids. Germline CDR1 LNHDA, CDR2 SQIVND (reference sequence). Trimming took 7 bases from V and 2 from J; bases not matched to a gene: 6.

The CDR3 sequence is CSVKTGSVSEQYF. In nucleotides, the CDR3 is TGCAGCGTCAAGACAGGGAGTGTAAGCGAGCAGTACTTC. V gene TRBV29-1 combines with J gene TRBJ2-7; TRBD1 aligns across 7 bases. Germline values: CDR1 SQVTM, CDR2 ANQGSEA. The CDR3 loop spans 13 amino acids. J lost 6 bases, V lost 6 bases, and 11 bases had no gene match.

The chain joins TRBV2 to TRBJ1-5, with D hard to call. The CDR3 covers 15 residues. Looked up from germline, CDR1 is SNHLY and CDR2 is FYNNEI. V was clipped by 1 base and J by 2 bases, with 9 bases between them. CDR3 bases: TGTGCCAGCAGTGAAGTCGGTGGGGGCAATCAGCCCCAGCATTTT. This gives the protein CASSEVGGGNQPQHF.

V gene TRBV2 combines with J gene TRBJ1-1; D is uncertain. Trimming removed 7 bases at V and 7 bases at J, with 10 bases between. CDR1 SNHLY and CDR2 FYNNEI come from the germline V gene. The CDR3 loop spans 11 amino acids. CDR3 region: CASTRPGEAFF. In nucleotides, the CDR3 is TGTGCCAGCACTAGACCAGGTGAAGCTTTCTTT.

V and J are TRBV11-2 and TRBJ2-7, with a tentative D call TRBD1 (5 bases). V was shortened by 4 bases and J by 3 bases, with 22 bases between the two germline ends. The CDR3 length is 17 residues. Germline values: CDR1 SGHAT, CDR2 FQNNGV. In DNA form, the CDR3 reads TGTGCCAGCAGCTCCATTAGGGGATTGACAAACAACTACGAGCAGTACTTC. The encoded protein is CASSSIRGLTNNYEQYF.

This rearrangement joins TRBV27 to TRBJ1-1, with D perhaps matching TRBD1 (5 bases). In germline, CDR1 is MNHEY, CDR2 SMNVEV (reference sequence). The CDR3 sequence is 15 residues long. Between the trimmed V and J ends, which lost 6 bases and 2 bases, there was a span of 16 bases. CDR3 loop: CASSQWGEINTEAFF. The CDR3 bases are TGTGCCAGCAGCCAATGGGGGGAAATAAACACTGAAGCTTTCTTT.

The V call is TRBV5-1, the J call TRBJ1-2, with 7 bases matching TRBD1. The V and J ends lost 4 bases and 1 base, in that order; junction bases with no gene match: 4. The CDR3 totals 14 residues. Germline lookup yields CDR1 SGHRS and CDR2 YFSETQ. The CDR3 sequence is CASSEGTVNYGYTF. Here the CDR3 DNA reads TGCGCCAGCAGCGAAGGGACAGTTAACTATGGCTACACCTTC.

This chain joins TRBV2 and TRBJ2-2; 7 bases line up with TRBD2. The CDR3 sequence is 15 residues long. In germline, CDR1 is SNHLY, CDR2 FYNNEI. The junction had 14 bases not matched to a gene; V was cut back by 6 bases and J by 10 bases. In DNA, the CDR3 is TGTGCCAGCAGCGAGCATAGCGGGCCCAAAGAGGAGCTGTTTTTT. This gives the protein CASSEHSGPKEELFF.

The chain uses TRBV5-1 and TRBJ1-4; D possibly corresponds to TRBD1 (6 bases). The CDR3 consists of 15 residues. V lost 3 bases to trimming and J lost 0 bases, with 9 bases between them. Per germline, CDR1 SGHRS and CDR2 YFSETQ. CDR3 protein: CASSWRGATNEKLFF. CDR3 bases: TGCGCCAGCAGCTGGAGGGGGGCAACTAATGAAAAACTGTTTTTT.

This clone was seen just once. The gene calls are TRBV25-1 and TRBJ2-3; D may be TRBD2 (6 bases). The CDR3 runs 14 residues. V lost 4 bases to trimming and J lost 3 bases, with 11 bases between them. CDR1 and CDR2 from the germline V gene are MGHDK and SYGVNS. CDR3 DNA sequence: TGTGCCAGCAGTGCCCGGGAGAGTACAGATACGCAGTATTTT. Translation gives CASSARESTDTQYF.

The J gene is TRBJ2-7, the V gene TRBV18; no reliable D call. The germline V gene encodes CDR1 KGHSH and CDR2 LQKENI. CDR3 length: 14 residues. Trimming left V 3 bases short and J 3 bases short, with 12 bases between. The DNA for the CDR3 is TGTGCCAGCTCACCGCCGTCGGGCTTCTACGAGCAGTACTTC. This codes for CASSPPSGFYEQYF.